These 6 T cell receptor beta chains were all obtained from the same sample, sequenced in a study of blood T cell repertoires in COVID-19. Clones were read by immunoSEQ multiplex PCR, and TCRdb kept only the in-frame ones, dropping some. Of under 300,000 clones detected, roughly nine tenths appear once; the ten largest clones hold 1.5% to 2%. The sample comprised PBMCs or T cells enriched from blood (not recorded which). Receptors originate from a woman aged 60 to 75 who had recovered from COVID-19.

The rearrangement uses TRBV5-1 and TRBJ2-1; 9 bases agree with TRBD2. Germline trimming cut 2 bases from V and 6 bases from J; bases unmatched to any gene: 3. This CDR3 region has 14 residues. Germline values: CDR1 SGHRS, CDR2 YFSETQ. The CDR3 nucleotides read TGCGCCAGCAGCTTTGCGGGGGGGCCCAATGAGCAGTTCTTC. It yields the protein CASSFAGGPNEQFF.

This clone was counted once. This sequence joins TRBV28 and TRBJ1-5, with 7 bases identical to TRBD1. There are 15 residues in the CDR3. Germline CDR1 MDHEN, CDR2 SYDVKM. With V trimmed by 5 bases and J by 4 bases, 8 bases remained unmatched. CDR3 protein: CASSPGDRSNQPQHF. The CDR3 DNA reads as TGTGCCAGCAGTCCCGGGGACAGATCTAATCAGCCCCAGCATTTT.

This clone occurred once. This chain uses TRBV4-1 with TRBJ1-5; maybe TRBD1 (6 bases). The germline V gene encodes CDR1 MGHRA and CDR2 YSYEKL. This CDR3 is 18 amino acids long. V was trimmed by 1 base and J by 0 bases, leaving 16 bases between them. The CDR3 reads CASSQGTQGKFSNQPQHF. In DNA, the CDR3 is TGCGCCAGCAGCCAAGGTACACAGGGAAAATTTAGCAATCAGCCCCAGCATTTT.

CDR3 nucleotide sequence: TGTGCCAGCAGGGAAGGGGGTTATAGCAATCAGCCCCAGCATTTT. Amino acid sequence: CASREGGYSNQPQHF. The rearrangement links TRBV7-2 to TRBJ1-5, with D perhaps matching TRBD1 (6 bases). The V gene's germline CDR1 is SGHTA and CDR2 FQGNSA. V was clipped by 6 bases and J by 0 bases, with 12 bases between them. The CDR3 has 15 amino acids. The full variable domain, with the rest looked up from reference TRBV7-2 and TRBJ1-5, is GAGVSQSPSNKVTEKGKDVELRCDPISGHTALYWYRQSLGQGLEFLIYFQGNSAPDKSGLPSDRFSAERTGGSVSTLTIQRTQQEDSAVYLCASREGGYSNQPQHFGDGTRLSIL.

The V and J genes are TRBV24-1 and TRBJ1-4; 9 nucleotides align to TRBD1. The CDR3 spans 15 residues. Germline CDR1 reads KGHDR; CDR2 reads SFDVKD. V lost 7 bases and J lost 4; bases outside the gene matches: 6. The CDR3 nucleotides are TGTGCCACCAGCTCCGGGACAGGGTATAATGAAAAACTGTTTTTT. It yields the protein CATSSGTGYNEKLFF.

This sequence joins TRBV11-2 and TRBJ2-7, with D unclear. V was cut by 1 base and J by 4 bases, with 5 bases left in between. The CDR3 sequence is 12 residues long. Germline loops: CDR1 SGHAT, CDR2 FQNNGV. The CDR3 loop is CASSLGRYEQYF. CDR3 nucleotides: TGTGCCAGCAGCTTAGGCAGATACGAGCAGTACTTC.